This note documents a single TCR beta chain sequence. Its antigen is unidentified. The data were obtained in a study of a mutant IDH1 vaccine in newly diagnosed glioma. Study-wide context: First vaccine doses came 4-6 weeks after radiotherapy alone, or with temozolomide cycles. The therapy given earlier, which was standard therapy, consisted of radiotherapy, temozolomide, or both, and most of the patients received both.

CDR3 length equals 14 residues. Deletions cut 1 base from V and 8 bases from J, with 12 bases between. Germline V lookup: CDR1 SGDLS, CDR2 YYNGEE. The time point: week 5, during vaccination. Every vaccination contained 300 ug of the mutant IDH1 20-mer peptide and was paired with topical imiquimod. TCRdb's table, derived via immunoSEQ multiplex PCR, lists solely in-frame clones and lacks some. Counted here are about 27,000 clones, approximately 80% occurring once; the ten biggest clones make up about 9.4%. The sample consisted of PBMCs, taken from a glioma patient whose treatment included an IDH1 peptide vaccine. The gene calls are TRBV9 and TRBJ2-2; maybe TRBD2 (5 bases). The source of this sequence is a man aged 40-50 years with glioma. The CDR3 sequence: CASSVQPTGGELFF. The CDR3 DNA reads TGTGCCAGCAGCGTACAACCTACGGGGGGGGAGCTGTTTTTT.